These 18 T cell receptor beta chains were sequenced from one sample in a study of T-cell memory formation after mild COVID-19. From the 5' RACE reads, TCRdb called clonotypes with MiXCR, one entry per CDR3 protein. The table records approximately 150,000 distinct CDR3 sequences, over 10% of them present only once. Sequencing was done on a sample of PBMCs or a T cell subset sorted from them (not recorded which). The receptors were gathered from a man younger than 35 who had mild COVID-19 (a few samples of this study predate the infection). Cell type and time point are not known.

The chain employs TRBV6-6 and TRBJ2-5, with 9 nucleotides matching TRBD1. With V trimmed by 4 bases and J by 4 bases, 4 bases remained unmatched. This CDR3 is built from 14 residues. The germline gives CDR1 MNHNY, CDR2 SVGAGI (reference sequence). The CDR3 loop reads CASSSLTGGETQYF. Written as DNA, the CDR3 is TGTGCCAGCAGTTCCCTGACAGGGGGAGAGACCCAGTACTTC.

This clonotype has just a few counts. V usage is TRBV9 and J usage is TRBJ1-4; 10 bases are a match to TRBD1. CDR3 size: 17 residues. J lost 4 bases, V lost 4 bases, and 10 bases had no gene match. Germline values: CDR1 SGDLS, CDR2 YYNGEE. CDR3 residues: CASSTRDRGMGNEKLFF. CDR3 DNA sequence: TGTGCCAGCAGCACCCGGGACAGGGGAATGGGTAATGAAAAACTGTTTTTT.

This clonotype appeared a few times. V gene TRBV28 combines with J gene TRBJ2-7; 8 bases line up with TRBD1. The CDR3 contains 13 residues. Trimming removed 10 bases from V and 5 bases from J; junction bases left unmatched: 10. Germline CDR1 and CDR2: MDHEN and SYDVKM. CDR3 in amino acids: CATAPGQAHEQYV. In nucleotides, the CDR3 is TGTGCCACCGCCCCGGGACAGGCTCACGAGCAGTACGTC.

Only a few counts were recorded for this clonotype. The chain has TRBV4-3 and TRBJ1-6; D is undetermined. This CDR3 has 15 residues. The ends were cut back, 0 bases at V and 8 bases at J, with 11 bases in the middle. In germline, CDR1 is LGHNA, CDR2 YSLEER. The CDR3 nucleotides read TGCGCCAGCAGCCAAGAGAAAGGTCCTTATTCACCCCTCCACTTT. Translation: CASSQEKGPYSPLHF.

The chain combines TRBV2 with TRBJ2-2; 11 bases map to TRBD1. V gave up 7 bases and J gave up 7 bases; unmatched junction bases: 2. The germline CDR1 and CDR2 sequences are SNHLY and FYNNEI. CDR3 length: 13 amino acids. The CDR3 nucleotides read TGTGCCAGCATTGGGACAGGGGGCGGGGAGCTGTTTTTT. Translating it yields CASIGTGGGELFF.

This clonotype was seen a handful of times. V is TRBV27 and J is TRBJ2-5; D is possibly TRBD1 or TRBD2 (5 bases each). The CDR3 runs 15 residues. The V and J ends lost 5 bases and 4 bases respectively, with 17 bases between them. Germline values: CDR1 MNHEY, CDR2 SMNVEV (reference sequence). CDR3 sequence: CASSTGTFRTETQYF. CDR3 in DNA: TGTGCCAGCAGTACCGGGACGTTCCGTACAGAGACCCAGTACTTC.

This chain joins TRBV7-2 and TRBJ2-2; 10 nucleotides match TRBD2. CDR1 SGHTA and CDR2 FQGNSA come from the germline V gene. The CDR3 has 21 amino acids. Trimming took 1 base from V and 6 from J; bases not matched to a gene: 20. The CDR3, as DNA: TGTGCCAGCAGCTTAGGAGCCCAGGGGGCTCTAGCGGGGGAGTTCCCCGGGGAGCTGTTTTTT. Its protein is CASSLGAQGALAGEFPGELFF.

The V and J genes are TRBV6-1 and TRBJ2-7; 9 bases are a match to TRBD2. This CDR3 contains 16 residues. Losses at the gene ends were 3 bases for V and 3 bases for J; bases not matched to a gene: 9. Germline CDR1 MNHNS, CDR2 SASEGT. The CDR3 DNA reads as TGTGCCAGCAGTGATACTTGGCGGGGGGGCATCTACGAGCAGTACTTC. It specifies CASSDTWRGGIYEQYF.

V is TRBV18 and J is TRBJ2-7, with 8 bases identical to TRBD1. The CDR3 sequence is 14 residues long. CDR1 and CDR2 (germline): KGHSH, LQKENI. V shed 5 bases, J shed 6 bases, and the junction held 9 bases outside the gene matches. The CDR3 region has the DNA TGTGCCAGCTCATTATCACAGGGGGTCGGCGAGCAGTACGTC. As protein: CASSLSQGVGEQYV.

A remark on this clonotype: One junction end disagrees with the germline gene, perhaps due to a read error. This chain uses TRBV5-1 with TRBJ2-3; D perhaps matches TRBD2 (5 bases). Germline V CDR1 and CDR2: SGHRS, YFSETQ. The CDR3 has 13 residues. The CDR3, as DNA: TGCGCCAGCAGAGTTGGACTTACCGATACGCATTATTTT. It yields the protein CASRVGLTDTHYF.

V gene TRBV10-1 combines with J gene TRBJ2-1, with D perhaps matching TRBD2 (6 bases). Germline V gene sequence: CDR1 WNHNN, CDR2 SYGVQD (reference sequence). This CDR3 is built from 18 residues. V dropped 0 bases and J dropped 3 bases, with 18 bases sitting between them. CDR3: CASSESKLAPLIYNEQFF. CDR3 DNA sequence: TGCGCCAGCAGTGAGTCGAAGCTAGCGCCCCTCATCTACAATGAGCAGTTCTTC.

Only a few counts were recorded for this clonotype. This chain joins TRBV6-2 or TRBV6-3 and TRBJ2-4; D is possibly TRBD1 (6 bases). Trimming left V 6 bases short and J 8 bases short, with 20 bases between. CDR3 length: 15 residues. Germline V lookup: CDR1 MNHEY, CDR2 SVGEGT. The CDR3 coding sequence is TGTGCCAGCAGCTGGATTGAAGGGGGAAGGTACATTCAGTACTTC. Translation: CASSWIEGGRYIQYF.

The chain joins TRBV27 to TRBJ1-1, with unresolved D. The CDR3 loop spans 13 amino acids. CDR1 is MNHEY and CDR2 is SMNVEV in the germline V gene (reference sequence). Trimming cost V 2 bases and J 4 bases, with 8 bases left between them. This chain's CDR3 is CASSLIRSTEAFF. The CDR3 bases are TGTGCCAGCAGTTTAATTCGGAGCACTGAAGCTTTCTTT.

This clonotype was seen a handful of times. The chain joins TRBV27 to TRBJ2-3; possible D gene TRBD2, 7 bases. V lost 7 bases, J lost 0 bases, and 17 bases lay in between. Per germline, CDR1 MNHEY and CDR2 SMNVEV (reference sequence). This CDR3 is built from 16 residues. In nucleotides, the CDR3 is TGTGCCAGCACTCTAAGGGCGGGGGCTAGCACAGATACGCAGTATTTT. Translating gives CASTLRAGASTDTQYF.

This clonotype was seen more than once but under ten times. This chain links TRBV25-1 with TRBJ2-2; tentative D call: TRBD1 (5 bases). The germline V gene has CDR1 MGHDK and CDR2 SYGVNS. Trimming took off 4 bases at V and 3 bases at J, with 15 bases between the two ends. The CDR3 is 16 residues long. DNA of the CDR3: TGTGCCAGCAGTGGGGGCGCTGTGACGGACACCGGGGAGCTGTTTTTT. Amino acid sequence: CASSGGAVTDTGELFF.

A few counts support this clonotype. The limits of the CDR3 on the DNA are not certain, so only TCRdb's listed CDR3 is given. This CDR3 is CASSSAGAPGLRRRGELFF. This chain links TRBV7-9 with TRBJ2-2; TRBD1 is the table's D call, not checked against the DNA. CDR1 is SEHNR and CDR2 is FQNEAQ in the germline V gene (reference sequence). From its first to its last residue, the CDR3 has 19 amino acids.

A few counts support this clonotype. V gene TRBV12-3 or TRBV12-4 combines with J gene TRBJ1-1; perhaps TRBD1 as D (5 bases). Between the trimmed V and J ends, which lost 0 bases and 7 bases, there was a span of 6 bases. CDR3 size: 12 residues. CDR3 nucleotide sequence: TGTGCCAGCAGTTTAGCCAGGGTTGAAGCTTTCTTT. Amino acid sequence: CASSLARVEAFF.

The chain employs TRBV25-1 and TRBJ1-4, with D hard to call. V was cut by 7 bases and J by 8 bases, with 11 bases left in between. Germline CDR1 MGHDK, CDR2 SYGVNS. The CDR3 covers 12 residues. The CDR3 coding sequence is TGTGCCAGCAAGCGGGGAGAAGAAAAACTGTTTTTT. Its translation is CASKRGEEKLFF.